A single T cell receptor (beta chain) is shown here with its context. These data are taken from a study of shared clonotypes between healthy human individuals. This CDR3 comprises 13 residues. The germline gives CDR1 SGHVS, CDR2 FQNEAQ. V lost 5 bases, J lost 4 bases, and 12 bases lay in between. Assay: immunoSEQ multiplex PCR; the TCRdb copy retains only in-frame clones and omits some. The profile shows 90,000 to 150,000 clones, more than 65% of them singletons. This rearrangement joins TRBV7-8 to TRBJ2-7; D remains ambiguous. The sequenced sample was memory CD8+ T cells sorted from blood. Subset described: CD45RO+ cells pooled with CCR7-negative TemRA cells. This receptor was identified in a woman in her twenties or thirties in good health. This chain's CDR3 is CASSAGTLYEQYF. In DNA, the CDR3 is TGTGCCAGCAGCGCCGGAACTTTATACGAGCAGTACTTC. The variable domain in full, completed from reference TRBV7-8 and TRBJ2-7, reads GAGVSQSPRYKVAKRGQDVALRCDPISGHVSLFWYQQALGQGPEFLTYFQNEAQLDKSGLPSDRFFAERPEGSVSTLKIQRTQQEDSAVYLCASSAGTLYEQYFGPGTRLTVT.